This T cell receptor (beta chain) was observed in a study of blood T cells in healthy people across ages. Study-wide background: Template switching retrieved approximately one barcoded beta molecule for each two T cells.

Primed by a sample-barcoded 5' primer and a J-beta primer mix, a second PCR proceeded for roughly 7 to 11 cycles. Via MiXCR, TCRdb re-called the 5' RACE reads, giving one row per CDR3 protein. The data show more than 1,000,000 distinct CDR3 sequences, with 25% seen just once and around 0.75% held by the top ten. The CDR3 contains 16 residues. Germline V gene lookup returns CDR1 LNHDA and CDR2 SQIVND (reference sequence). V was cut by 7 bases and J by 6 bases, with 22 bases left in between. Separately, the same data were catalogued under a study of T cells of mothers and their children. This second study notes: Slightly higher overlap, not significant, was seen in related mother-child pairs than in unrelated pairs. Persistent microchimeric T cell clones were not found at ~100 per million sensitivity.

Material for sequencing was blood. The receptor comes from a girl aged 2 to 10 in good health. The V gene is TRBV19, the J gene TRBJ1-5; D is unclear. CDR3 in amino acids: CASKPVSDRIGQPQHF. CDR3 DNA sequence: TGTGCCAGTAAGCCCGTTAGTGACCGAATCGGTCAGCCCCAGCATTTT.